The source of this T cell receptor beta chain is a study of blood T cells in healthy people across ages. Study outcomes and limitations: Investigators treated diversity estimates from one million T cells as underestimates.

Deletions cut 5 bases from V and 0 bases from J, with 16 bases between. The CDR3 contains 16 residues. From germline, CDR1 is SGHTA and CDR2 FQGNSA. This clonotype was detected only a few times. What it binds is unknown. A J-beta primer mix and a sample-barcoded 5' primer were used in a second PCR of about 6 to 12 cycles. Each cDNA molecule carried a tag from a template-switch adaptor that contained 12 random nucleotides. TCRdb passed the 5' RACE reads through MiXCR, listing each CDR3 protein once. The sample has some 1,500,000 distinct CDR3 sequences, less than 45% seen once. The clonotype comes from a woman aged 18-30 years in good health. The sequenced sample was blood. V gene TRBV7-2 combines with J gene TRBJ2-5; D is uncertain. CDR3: CASSESILGYQETQYF. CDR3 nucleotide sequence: TGTGCCAGCAGCGAGAGTATATTAGGGTACCAAGAGACCCAGTACTTC. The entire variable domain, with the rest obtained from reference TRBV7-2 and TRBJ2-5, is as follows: GAGVSQSPSNKVTEKGKDVELRCDPISGHTALYWYRQSLGQGLEFLIYFQGNSAPDKSGLPSDRFSAERTGGSVSTLTIQRTQQEDSAVYLCASSESILGYQETQYFGPGTRLLVL.